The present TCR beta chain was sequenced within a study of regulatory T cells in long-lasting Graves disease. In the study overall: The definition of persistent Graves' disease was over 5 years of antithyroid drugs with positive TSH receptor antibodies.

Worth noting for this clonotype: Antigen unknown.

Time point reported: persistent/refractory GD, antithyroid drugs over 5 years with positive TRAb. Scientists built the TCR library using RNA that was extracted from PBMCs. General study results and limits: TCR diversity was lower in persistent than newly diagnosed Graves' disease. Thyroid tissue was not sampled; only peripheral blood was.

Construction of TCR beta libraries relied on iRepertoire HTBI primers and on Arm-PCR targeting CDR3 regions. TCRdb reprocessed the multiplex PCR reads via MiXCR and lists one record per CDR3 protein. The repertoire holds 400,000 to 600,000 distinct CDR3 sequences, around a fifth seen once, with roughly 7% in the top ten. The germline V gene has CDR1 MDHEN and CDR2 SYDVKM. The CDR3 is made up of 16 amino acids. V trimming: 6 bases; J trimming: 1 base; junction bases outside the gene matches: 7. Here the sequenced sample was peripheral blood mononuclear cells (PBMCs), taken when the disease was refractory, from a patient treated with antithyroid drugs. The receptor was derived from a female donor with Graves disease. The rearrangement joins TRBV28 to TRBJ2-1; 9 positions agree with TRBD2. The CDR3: CASSNRLAASYNEQFF. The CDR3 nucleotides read TGTGCCAGCAGCAACAGACTAGCGGCGTCCTACAATGAGCAGTTCTTC.